This passage covers 18 T cell receptor beta chains from one sample sequenced in a study of cytomegalovirus exposure and HLA in healthy donors. The primer mix had 60 Vbeta and 13 Jbeta primers. Sequencing used immunoSEQ multiplex PCR; TCRdb keeps in-frame clones, though not all of them. The specimen's table records some 200,000 clones. The sample comprised PBMCs. The receptor set was obtained from a man aged 25 to 40 in good health and CMV-seronegative.

The CDR3 DNA is TGTGCCAGCAGCGCAGGGGTAGGCCAGCCCCAGCATTTT. Translated: CASSAGVGQPQHF. This chain uses TRBV7-7 with TRBJ1-5; D possibly corresponds to TRBD1 (6 bases). The CDR3 length is 13 residues. Trimming pared 5 bases from V and 7 bases from J, leaving 12 bases between. Germline-derived CDR1 and CDR2 are SSHAT and FNYEAQ (reference sequence).

The chain links TRBV27 to TRBJ2-2; possible D gene TRBD2, 6 bases. This CDR3 has 16 amino acids. The germline V gene encodes CDR1 MNHEY and CDR2 SMNVEV (reference sequence). Trimming shortened V by 7 bases and J by 6 bases, and 21 bases separated the two germline ends. CDR3 residues: CASTTYSGEVAGELFF. CDR3 nucleotide sequence: TGTGCCAGCACCACCTATAGCGGCGAAGTGGCCGGGGAGCTGTTTTTT.

The V and J genes are TRBV7-9 and TRBJ1-2; D uncertain. CDR3 length: 11 residues. Germline values: CDR1 SEHNR, CDR2 FQNEAQ (reference sequence). Trimming removed 3 bases at V and 3 bases at J, with 2 bases between. The CDR3 coding sequence is TGTGCCAGCAGCTTCGACTATGGCTACACCTTC. Translation: CASSFDYGYTF.

The chain uses TRBV7-9 and TRBJ1-2; TRBD1 matches at 7 bases. CDR1 SEHNR and CDR2 FQNEAQ come from the germline V gene (reference sequence). The V segment lost 1 base and the J segment 3 bases; nucleotides outside the gene matches: 8. The CDR3 length is 16 residues. CDR3 sequence reads: CASSLVGGRGDYGYTF. CDR3 bases: TGTGCCAGCAGCTTAGTAGGGGGCAGGGGGGACTATGGCTACACCTTC.

The chain employs TRBV28 and TRBJ2-1, with TRBD2 matching over 7 bases. Germline V CDR1 and CDR2: MDHEN, SYDVKM. The CDR3 extends over 16 amino acids. Trimming cost V 3 bases and J 2 bases; bases outside gene matches: 7. The CDR3 nucleotides are TGTGCCAGCAGTTTGGTGGGAGGGCCGACCTACAATGAGCAGTTCTTC. Translated: CASSLVGGPTYNEQFF.

The chain recombines TRBV7-6 with TRBJ1-6, with TRBD1 identical over 7 bases. CDR3 length: 16 amino acids. Trimming took 0 bases from V and 7 from J; bases not matched to a gene: 6. Germline CDR1 reads SGHVS; CDR2 reads FNYEAQ. This CDR3 is CASSLAVTGNNSPLHF. Here the CDR3 DNA reads TGTGCCAGCAGCTTAGCAGTGACAGGGAACAATTCACCCCTCCACTTT. Full variable domain (missing parts from reference TRBV7-6 and TRBJ1-6): GAGVSQSPRYKVTKRGQDVALRCDPISGHVSLYWYRQALGQGPEFLTYFNYEAQQDKSGLPNDRFSAERPEGSISTLTIQRTEQRDSAMYRCASSLAVTGNNSPLHFGNGTRLTVT.

The rearrangement uses TRBV5-5 and TRBJ2-7, with 7 bases fitting TRBD1. Germline V gene lookup returns CDR1 SGHKS and CDR2 YYEKEE (reference sequence). V lost 5 bases and J lost 5; bases outside the gene matches: 4. CDR3 size: 12 residues. The CDR3 protein is CASRLTGDEQYF. CDR3 in DNA: TGTGCCAGCAGGCTAACAGGGGACGAGCAGTACTTC.

The chain links TRBV18 to TRBJ1-1, with 7 bases lining up with TRBD1. The V gene's germline CDR1 is KGHSH and CDR2 LQKENI. V lost 3 bases to trimming and J lost 1 base; unmatched junction nucleotides: 8. This CDR3 comprises 16 residues. The chain's CDR3 is CASSPPEGGGNTEAFF. The CDR3 DNA follows: TGTGCCAGCTCACCTCCCGAAGGGGGCGGGAACACTGAAGCTTTCTTT. Complete variable domain (other parts from reference TRBV18 and TRBJ1-1): NAGVMQNPRHLVRRRGQEARLRCSPMKGHSHVYWYRQLPEEGLKFMVYLQKENIIDESGMPKERFSAEFPKEGPSILRIQQVVRGDSAAYFCASSPPEGGGNTEAFFGQGTRLTVV.

V gene TRBV11-1 combines with J gene TRBJ1-1; D unresolved. With 5 bases removed from V and 3 bases from J, the gap between germline ends came to 7 bases. Germline values: CDR1 SGHAT, CDR2 FQDESV (reference sequence). The CDR3 contains 12 residues. CDR3: CASSHTDTEAFF. CDR3 in DNA: TGTGCCAGCAGCCACACAGACACTGAAGCTTTCTTT. The entire variable domain, with the rest obtained from reference TRBV11-1 and TRBJ1-1, is as follows: EAEVAQSPRYKITEKSQAVAFWCDPISGHATLYWYRQILGQGPELLVQFQDESVVDDSQLPKDRFSAERLKGVDSTLKIQPAELGDSAMYLCASSHTDTEAFFGQGTRLTVV.

V and J are TRBV9 and TRBJ1-5; 11 bases are a match to TRBD1. V shed 4 bases, J shed 6 bases, and the junction held 3 bases outside the gene matches. The CDR3 covers 14 residues. CDR1 and CDR2 from the germline V gene are SGDLS and YYNGEE. The DNA of the CDR3 is TGTGCCAGCAGCCGGACAGGGGGCATTCAGCCCCAGCATTTT. This codes for CASSRTGGIQPQHF.

This chain connects TRBV6-5 to TRBJ2-1; 11 bases agree with TRBD2. The CDR3 is made up of 15 amino acids. V shed 2 bases and J 3 bases; nucleotides not matched to a gene: 0. Germline loops: CDR1 MNHEY, CDR2 SVGAGI. CDR3 loop: CASSYGTSGYNEQFF. The CDR3 DNA follows: TGTGCCAGCAGTTACGGGACTAGCGGCTACAATGAGCAGTTCTTC.

This rearrangement joins TRBV5-8 to TRBJ1-4, with 9 bases fitting TRBD1. The trim removed 4 bases at V and 8 bases at J, leaving 9 bases unmatched. The CDR3 runs to 15 residues. CDR1 is SGHTS, CDR2 YDEGEE, per germline. The CDR3 DNA reads TGTGCCAGCAGCGGGGGACAGGGAAGGTTCGAAAAACTGTTTTTT. Translation gives CASSGGQGRFEKLFF.

The rearrangement joins TRBV5-1 to TRBJ1-1, with 7 bases identical to TRBD1. The CDR3 runs to 14 residues. V lost 4 bases, J lost 1 base, and 4 bases stayed unmatched. The germline V gene has CDR1 SGHRS and CDR2 YFSETQ. The CDR3 sequence: CASSAGQPNTEAFF. The DNA of the CDR3 is TGCGCCAGCAGCGCGGGACAGCCGAACACTGAAGCTTTCTTT.

The chain couples TRBV6-6 to TRBJ1-2; D gene unclear. This CDR3 spans 16 amino acids. The V and J ends lost 0 bases and 1 base respectively, with 12 bases between them. Germline CDR1 reads MNHNY; CDR2 reads SVGAGI (reference sequence). CDR3 sequence reads: CASSYSRGEGNYGYTF. Here the CDR3 DNA reads TGTGCCAGCAGTTACTCTCGCGGGGAGGGTAACTATGGCTACACCTTC.

As concerns this clone: Because the CDR3 is missing its conserved closing phenylalanine or tryptophan, this is likely a read error. The chain employs TRBV30 and TRBJ2-3; 7 bases fit TRBD1. This CDR3 region has 15 residues. In germline, CDR1 is GTSNPN, CDR2 SVGIG (reference sequence). V trimming: 7 bases; J trimming: 4 bases; junction bases outside the gene matches: 14. The CDR3 here is CASDLTGLIADTQYS. In DNA, the CDR3 is TGTGCCTCCGATTTGACAGGGTTGATCGCAGATACGCAGTATTCT.

This chain joins TRBV7-7 and TRBJ1-3; no clear D. CDR3 length: 15 residues. Germline lookup yields CDR1 SSHAT and CDR2 FNYEAQ (reference sequence). V was shortened by 1 base and J by 0 bases, with 7 bases between the two germline ends. CDR3 region: CASSLGPGSGNTIYF. DNA of the CDR3: TGTGCCAGCAGCTTAGGTCCGGGCTCTGGAAACACCATATATTTT. The variable domain in full, completed from reference TRBV7-7 and TRBJ1-3, reads GAGVSQSPRYKVTKRGQDVTLRCDPISSHATLYWYQQALGQGPEFLTYFNYEAQPDKSGLPSDRFSAERPEGSISTLTIQRTEQRDSAMYRCASSLGPGSGNTIYFGEGSWLTVV.

The chain carries TRBV18 and TRBJ1-1; D is perhaps TRBD1 (5 bases). The ends were cut back, 3 bases at V and 5 bases at J, with 7 bases in the middle. Germline loops: CDR1 KGHSH, CDR2 LQKENI. The CDR3 is 12 amino acids. The CDR3 coding sequence is TGTGCCAGCTCACCCCAGGGTACTGAAGCTTTCTTT. It encodes CASSPQGTEAFF.

This rearrangement joins TRBV27 to TRBJ1-6; TRBD1 is a possible D gene (6 bases). The CDR3 covers 13 residues. Germline V lookup: CDR1 MNHEY, CDR2 SMNVEV (reference sequence). V was shortened by 10 bases and J by 4 bases, with 11 bases between the two germline ends. The CDR3 sequence is CATRQVYNSPLHF. As DNA, the CDR3 is TGTGCCACCCGACAGGTATATAATTCACCCCTCCACTTT.